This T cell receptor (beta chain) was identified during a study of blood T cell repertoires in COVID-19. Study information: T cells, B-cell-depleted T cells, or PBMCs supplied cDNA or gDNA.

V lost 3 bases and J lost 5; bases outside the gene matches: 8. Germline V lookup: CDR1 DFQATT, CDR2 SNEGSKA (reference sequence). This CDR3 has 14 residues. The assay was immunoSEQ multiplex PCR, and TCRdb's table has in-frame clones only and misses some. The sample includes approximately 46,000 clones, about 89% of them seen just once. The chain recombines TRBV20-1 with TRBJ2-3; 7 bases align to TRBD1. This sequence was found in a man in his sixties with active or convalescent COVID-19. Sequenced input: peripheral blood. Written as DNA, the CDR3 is TGCAGTGCTAGTCAAACAGGGGATCAAGATACGCAGTATTTT. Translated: CSASQTGDQDTQYF.